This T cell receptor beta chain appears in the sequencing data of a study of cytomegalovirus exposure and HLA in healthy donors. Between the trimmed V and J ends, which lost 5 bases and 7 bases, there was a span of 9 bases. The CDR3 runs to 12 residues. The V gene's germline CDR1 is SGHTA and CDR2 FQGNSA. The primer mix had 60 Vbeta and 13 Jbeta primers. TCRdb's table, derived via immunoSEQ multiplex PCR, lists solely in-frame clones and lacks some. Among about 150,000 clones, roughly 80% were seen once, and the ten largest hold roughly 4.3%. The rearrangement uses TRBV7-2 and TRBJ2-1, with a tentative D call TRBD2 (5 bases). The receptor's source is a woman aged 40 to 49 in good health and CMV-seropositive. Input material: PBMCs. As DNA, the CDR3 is TGTGCCAGCAGCCCCGGGGTTAATGAGCAGTTCTTC. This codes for CASSPGVNEQFF.